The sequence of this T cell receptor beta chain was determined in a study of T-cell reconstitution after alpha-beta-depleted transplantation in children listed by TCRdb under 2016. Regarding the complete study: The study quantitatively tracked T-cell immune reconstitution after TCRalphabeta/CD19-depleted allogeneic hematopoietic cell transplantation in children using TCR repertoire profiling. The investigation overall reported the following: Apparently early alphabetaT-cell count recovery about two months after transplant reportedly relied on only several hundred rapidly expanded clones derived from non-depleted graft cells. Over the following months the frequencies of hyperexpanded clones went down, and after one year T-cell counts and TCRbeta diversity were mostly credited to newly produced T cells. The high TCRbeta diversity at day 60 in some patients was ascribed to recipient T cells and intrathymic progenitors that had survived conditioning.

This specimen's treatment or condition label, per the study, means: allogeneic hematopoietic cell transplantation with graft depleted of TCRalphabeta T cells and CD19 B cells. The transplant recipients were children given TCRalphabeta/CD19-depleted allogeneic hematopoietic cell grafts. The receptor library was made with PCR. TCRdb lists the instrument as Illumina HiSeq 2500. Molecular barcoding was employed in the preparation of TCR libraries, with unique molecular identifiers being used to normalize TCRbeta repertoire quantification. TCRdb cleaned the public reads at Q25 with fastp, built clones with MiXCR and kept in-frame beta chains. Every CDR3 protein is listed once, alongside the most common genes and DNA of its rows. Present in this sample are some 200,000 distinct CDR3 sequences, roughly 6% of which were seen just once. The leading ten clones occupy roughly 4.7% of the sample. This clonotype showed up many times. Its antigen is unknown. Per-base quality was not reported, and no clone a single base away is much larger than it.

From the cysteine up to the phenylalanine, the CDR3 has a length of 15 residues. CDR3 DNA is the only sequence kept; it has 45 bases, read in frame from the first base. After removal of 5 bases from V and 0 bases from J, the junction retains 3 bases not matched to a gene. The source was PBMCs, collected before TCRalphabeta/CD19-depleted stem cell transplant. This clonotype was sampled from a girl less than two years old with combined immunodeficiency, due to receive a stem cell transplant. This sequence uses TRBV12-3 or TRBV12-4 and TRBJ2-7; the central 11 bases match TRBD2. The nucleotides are TGTGCCAGCAGTGTGACTAGCGGGGTCTCCTACGAGCAGTACTTC. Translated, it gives CASSVTSGVSYEQYF.